These 21 T cell receptor beta chains share one sample of origin, sequenced in a study of T cell changes during pregnancy in multiple sclerosis. TCRdb's copy holds only in-frame clones and misses some; the assay was immunoSEQ multiplex PCR. This sample carries some 76,000 clones, about nine tenths of them seen once, and the ten largest clones take 0.25% to 0.3%. The sequencing here drew on CD4+ T cells from peripheral blood mononuclear cells, taken after pregnancy. The source is a female donor with multiple sclerosis, enrolled in a pregnancy study.

This rearrangement joins TRBV10-3 to TRBJ2-5; D gene uncertain. The length of the CDR3 is 13 residues. Per germline, CDR1 ENHRY and CDR2 SYGVKD. Trimming removed 8 bases from V and 5 bases from J, with 15 bases in between. The CDR3 coding sequence is TGTGCCATCTCCGACGCGAAGGAGGAGACCCAGTACTTC. Protein: CAISDAKEETQYF.

The rearrangement uses TRBV10-3 and TRBJ2-7; D might be TRBD2 (5 bases). Germline V gene sequence: CDR1 ENHRY, CDR2 SYGVKD. The CDR3 sequence is 14 residues long. The V end lost 3 bases, the J end lost 3 bases, and 12 bases lay between the germline ends. CDR3 in DNA: TGTGCCATCAGTGACGGGAACAGTATCTACGAGCAGTACTTC. This gives the protein CAISDGNSIYEQYF.

The rearrangement uses TRBV2 and TRBJ2-3; weak D call: TRBD1 (6 bases). Germline CDR1 SNHLY, CDR2 FYNNEI. The CDR3 is made up of 13 amino acids. V was shortened by 8 bases and J by 0 bases, with 9 bases between the two germline ends. The CDR3 spells CASGTFSTDTQYF. CDR3 DNA sequence: TGTGCCAGCGGGACATTTAGCACAGATACGCAGTATTTT.

The chain links TRBV7-8 to TRBJ1-1, with TRBD1 as a possible D gene (5 bases). This CDR3 region has 14 residues. With 3 bases removed from V and 1 base from J, the gap between germline ends came to 9 bases. CDR1 and CDR2 from the germline V gene are SGHVS and FQNEAQ. DNA for the CDR3: TGTGCCAGCAGCTTTCTGGGGGGGAACACTGAAGCTTTCTTT. This gives the protein CASSFLGGNTEAFF.

V and J are TRBV18 and TRBJ1-2; D gene unclear. Per the germline V gene, CDR1 is KGHSH and CDR2 is LQKENI. V was pared by 3 bases and J by 3 bases, with 11 bases between. The CDR3 totals 14 residues. The CDR3 here is CASSPDLGDYGYTF. The DNA for the CDR3 is TGTGCCAGCTCACCTGATCTCGGGGACTATGGCTACACCTTC.

This chain connects TRBV29-1 to TRBJ1-1; weak D call: TRBD1 (5 bases). This CDR3 is 14 amino acids long. V lost 4 bases and J 0 bases, leaving 12 bases between the germline ends. CDR1 is SQVTM, CDR2 ANQGSEA, per germline. The CDR3 DNA is TGCAGCGTTGGATCAGGGTCTATGAACACTGAAGCTTTCTTT. This sequence encodes CSVGSGSMNTEAFF.

V is TRBV10-3 and J is TRBJ2-2, with TRBD2 matching 9 bases. The CDR3 loop spans 14 amino acids. The trim removed 3 bases at V and 8 bases at J, leaving 4 bases unmatched. Germline CDR1 and CDR2: ENHRY and SYGVKD. CDR3 nucleotides: TGTGCCATCAGTGACGCTAGCGGGACGGGGGAGCTGTTTTTT. Its protein is CAISDASGTGELFF.

This chain connects TRBV6-5 to TRBJ1-5; tentatively, D is TRBD1 (6 bases). The CDR3 is 15 amino acids. Trimming cost V 5 bases and J 4 bases, with 15 bases left between them. Germline loops: CDR1 MNHEY, CDR2 SVGAGI. In DNA form, the CDR3 reads TGTGCCAGCAGTCTACAACGTGACAGGAATCAGCCCCAGCATTTT. Translating gives CASSLQRDRNQPQHF.

The CDR3 sequence is CASSIHSKNTGELFF. The CDR3, as DNA: TGTGCCAGTAGTATACATTCTAAGAACACCGGGGAGCTGTTTTTT. The V call is TRBV19, the J call TRBJ2-2; the D is unclear. Per germline, CDR1 LNHDA and CDR2 SQIVND (reference sequence). The CDR3 is 15 residues long. The V end was cut by 2 bases, the J end by 1 base, with 8 bases between.

V gene TRBV7-7 combines with J gene TRBJ2-7, with 9 nucleotides matching TRBD1. V lost 1 base and J lost 2; bases outside the gene matches: 3. CDR1 is SSHAT and CDR2 is FNYEAQ in the germline V gene (reference sequence). CDR3 length equals 15 residues. The CDR3 DNA follows: TGTGCCAGCAGCTTAGGGACAGGGGACGCCTACGAGCAGTACTTC. Amino acids: CASSLGTGDAYEQYF.

V and J are TRBV19 and TRBJ2-1; no firm D call. This CDR3 has 13 amino acids. Trimming took 1 base from V and 5 from J, leaving 6 bases between them. The germline V gene encodes CDR1 LNHDA and CDR2 SQIVND (reference sequence). DNA for the CDR3: TGTGCCAGTAGTATAGGGCCACACAATGAGCAGTTCTTC. Translating it yields CASSIGPHNEQFF.

V and J are TRBV2 and TRBJ1-2; 8 bases align to TRBD1. The germline V gene has CDR1 SNHLY and CDR2 FYNNEI. The CDR3 sequence is 17 residues long. The trim removed 1 base at V and 0 bases at J, leaving 7 bases unmatched. In nucleotides, the CDR3 is TGTGCCAGCAGTGAAGGGACAGGGATGGGAGCTAACTATGGCTACACCTTC. It specifies CASSEGTGMGANYGYTF.

The chain links TRBV6-5 to TRBJ1-6; 7 bases align to TRBD1. Germline values: CDR1 MNHEY, CDR2 SVGAGI. V shed 0 bases and J 9 bases; nucleotides not matched to a gene: 5. CDR3 length: 15 amino acids. The CDR3 spells CASSYSRQGGSPLHF. The CDR3 region has the DNA TGTGCCAGCAGTTACTCAAGGCAGGGGGGTTCACCCCTCCACTTT.

The chain employs TRBV5-4 and TRBJ2-3; the match to TRBD1 covers 8 bases. Germline V gives CDR1 SGHNT, CDR2 YYREEE (reference sequence). This CDR3 contains 15 residues. V lost 3 bases and J lost 4; bases outside the gene matches: 7. CDR3 nucleotides: TGTGCCAGCAGCTGGAGGACAGGGTGGTCAGATACGCAGTATTTT. As protein: CASSWRTGWSDTQYF. Together with reference TRBV5-4 and TRBJ2-3, the CDR3 gives the full variable domain: ETGVTQSPTHLIKTRGQQVTLRCSSQSGHNTVSWYQQALGQGPQFIFQYYREEENGRGNFPPRFSGLQFPNYSSELNVNALELDDSALYLCASSWRTGWSDTQYFGPGTRLTVL.

The chain couples TRBV12-5 to TRBJ2-1, with 9 bases that match TRBD2. Trimming took 5 bases from V and 8 from J; bases not matched to a gene: 7. The length of the CDR3 is 14 residues. The germline gives CDR1 LGHNT, CDR2 FRNRAP. CDR3 protein: CASGGAGGGDEQFF. The CDR3 nucleotides read TGTGCTAGTGGTGGAGCGGGAGGTGGGGATGAGCAGTTCTTC.

The chain joins TRBV19 to TRBJ1-5; the match to TRBD1 covers 9 bases. J was trimmed by 8 bases and V by 5 bases; bases with no gene match: 7. Looked up from germline, CDR1 is LNHDA and CDR2 is SQIVND (reference sequence). The CDR3 totals 14 residues. CDR3 in amino acids: CASSGQGRSEPQHF. For the CDR3, the DNA is TGTGCCAGTAGTGGACAGGGGCGGTCGGAGCCCCAGCATTTT.

As to this clone: This CDR3 is also generated by other DNA sequences in the sample. V usage is TRBV5-1 and J usage is TRBJ2-3; D unresolved. The CDR3 loop spans 14 amino acids. CDR1 and CDR2 (germline): SGHRS, YFSETQ. V shed 0 bases and J shed 1 base, with 6 bases lying between them. The CDR3 DNA is TGCGCCAGCAGCTTGGTCCAGGGCACAGATACGCAGTATTTT. It translates to CASSLVQGTDTQYF.

The V call is TRBV7-6, the J call TRBJ2-7, with a weak D call TRBD2 (6 bases). Germline V CDR1 and CDR2: SGHVS, FNYEAQ. V lost 5 bases to trimming and J lost 6 bases, with 29 bases between them. The CDR3 runs to 18 residues. This CDR3 reads CASSRHPRTDLGGGEQYF. The DNA of the CDR3 is TGTGCCAGCAGCCGGCACCCCCGGACGGACCTGGGGGGAGGCGAGCAGTACTTC.

The genes are TRBV30 and TRBJ2-1; TRBD1 aligns across 7 bases. In germline, CDR1 is GTSNPN, CDR2 SVGIG (reference sequence). The CDR3 contains 15 residues. V gave up 2 bases and J gave up 0 bases; unmatched junction bases: 4. The CDR3 region is CAWSKGQSSYNEQFF. The CDR3, as DNA: TGTGCCTGGAGTAAGGGACAGAGCTCCTACAATGAGCAGTTCTTC.

The CDR3 DNA is TGTGCCAGCAGCGTGGTAACAGGGTTTGGGGAGCAGTTCTTC. Protein: CASSVVTGFGEQFF. J is TRBJ2-1 and V is TRBV9; TRBD1 is a possible D gene (6 bases). The CDR3 is 14 residues long. The ends were cut back, 2 bases at V and 10 bases at J, with 16 bases in the middle. Germline V gives CDR1 SGDLS, CDR2 YYNGEE.

The chain links TRBV5-4 to TRBJ1-2; the D gene is possibly TRBD1 (5 bases). Germline values: CDR1 SGHNT, CDR2 YYREEE (reference sequence). The V end was cut by 1 base, the J end by 2 bases, with 9 bases between. The CDR3 has 14 amino acids. The CDR3 loop is CASSLPGGNYGYTF. CDR3 nucleotides: TGTGCCAGCAGCTTGCCTGGGGGGAACTATGGCTACACCTTC.